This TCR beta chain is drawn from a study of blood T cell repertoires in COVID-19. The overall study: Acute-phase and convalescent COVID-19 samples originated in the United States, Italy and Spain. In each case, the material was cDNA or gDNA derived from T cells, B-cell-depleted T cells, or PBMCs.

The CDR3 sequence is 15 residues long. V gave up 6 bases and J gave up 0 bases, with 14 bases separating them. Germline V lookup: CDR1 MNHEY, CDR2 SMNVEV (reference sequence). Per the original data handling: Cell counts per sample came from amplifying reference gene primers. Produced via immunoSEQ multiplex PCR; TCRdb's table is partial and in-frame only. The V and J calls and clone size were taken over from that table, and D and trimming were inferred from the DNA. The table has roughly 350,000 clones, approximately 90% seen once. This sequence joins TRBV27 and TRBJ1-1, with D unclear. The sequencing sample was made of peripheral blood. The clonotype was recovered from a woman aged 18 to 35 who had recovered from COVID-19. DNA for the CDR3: TGTGCCAGCAGCCGTTGGAGTTCCATGAACACTGAAGCTTTCTTT. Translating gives CASSRWSSMNTEAFF.